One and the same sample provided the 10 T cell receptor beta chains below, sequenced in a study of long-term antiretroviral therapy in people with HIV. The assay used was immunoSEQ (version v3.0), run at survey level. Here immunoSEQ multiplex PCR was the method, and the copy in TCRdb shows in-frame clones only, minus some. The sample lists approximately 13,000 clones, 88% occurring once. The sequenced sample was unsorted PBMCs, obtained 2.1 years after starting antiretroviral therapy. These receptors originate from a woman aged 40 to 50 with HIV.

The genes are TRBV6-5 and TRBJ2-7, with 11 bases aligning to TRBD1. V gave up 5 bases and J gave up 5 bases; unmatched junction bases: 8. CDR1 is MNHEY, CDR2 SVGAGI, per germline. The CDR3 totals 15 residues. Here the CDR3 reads CASSKPGQGADEQYF. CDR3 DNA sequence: TGTGCCAGCAGTAAACCCGGACAGGGGGCGGACGAGCAGTACTTC.

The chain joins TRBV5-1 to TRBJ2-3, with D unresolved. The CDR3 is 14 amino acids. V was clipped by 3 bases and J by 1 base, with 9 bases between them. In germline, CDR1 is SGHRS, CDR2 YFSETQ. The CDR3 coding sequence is TGCGCCAGCAGCTCGAGACACGGCACAGATACGCAGTATTTT. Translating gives CASSSRHGTDTQYF.

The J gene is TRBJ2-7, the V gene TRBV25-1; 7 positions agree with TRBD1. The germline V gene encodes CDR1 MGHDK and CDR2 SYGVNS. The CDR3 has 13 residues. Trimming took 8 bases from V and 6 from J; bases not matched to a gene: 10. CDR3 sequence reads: CASAGQVRREQYF. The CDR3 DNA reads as TGTGCCAGCGCCGGACAGGTTAGACGCGAGCAGTACTTC.

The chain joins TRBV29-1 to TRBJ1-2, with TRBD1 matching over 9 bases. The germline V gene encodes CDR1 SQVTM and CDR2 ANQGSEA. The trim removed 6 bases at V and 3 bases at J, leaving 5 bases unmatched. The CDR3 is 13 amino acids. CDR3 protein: CSVGQGRDYGYTF. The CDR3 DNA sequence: TGCAGCGTGGGACAGGGAAGAGACTATGGCTACACCTTC. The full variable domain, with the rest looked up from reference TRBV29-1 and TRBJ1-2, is SAVISQKPSRDICQRGTSLTIQCQVDSQVTMMFWYRQQPGQSLTLIATANQGSEATYESGFVIDKFPISRPNLTFSTLTVSNMSPEDSSIYLCSVGQGRDYGYTFGSGTRLTVV.

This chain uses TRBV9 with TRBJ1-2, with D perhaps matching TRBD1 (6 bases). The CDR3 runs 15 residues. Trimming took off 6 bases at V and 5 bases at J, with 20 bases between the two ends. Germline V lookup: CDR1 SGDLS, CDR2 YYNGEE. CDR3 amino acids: CASTIGTLASYGYTF. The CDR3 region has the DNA TGTGCCAGCACCATTGGGACACTGGCTTCTTATGGCTACACCTTC.

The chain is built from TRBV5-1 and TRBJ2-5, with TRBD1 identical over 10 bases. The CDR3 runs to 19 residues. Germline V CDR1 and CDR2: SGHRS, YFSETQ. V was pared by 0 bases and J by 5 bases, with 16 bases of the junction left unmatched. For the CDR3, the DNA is TGCGCCAGCAGCTTGGCCGGAGGTCTCGCCGGGACAGGGGCCGAGACCCAGTACTTC. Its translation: CASSLAGGLAGTGAETQYF.

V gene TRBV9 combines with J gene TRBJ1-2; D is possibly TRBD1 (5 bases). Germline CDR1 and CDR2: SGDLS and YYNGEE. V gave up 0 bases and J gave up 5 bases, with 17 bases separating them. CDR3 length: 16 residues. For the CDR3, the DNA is TGTGCCAGCAGCGTAGCTTATGAGGGGTTGACATATGGCTACACCTTC. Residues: CASSVAYEGLTYGYTF.

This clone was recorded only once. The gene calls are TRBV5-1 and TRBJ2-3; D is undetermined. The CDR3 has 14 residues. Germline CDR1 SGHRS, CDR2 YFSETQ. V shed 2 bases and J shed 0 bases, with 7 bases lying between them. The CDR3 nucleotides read TGCGCCAGCAGCTTCTTGTGGAGCACAGATACGCAGTATTTT. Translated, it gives CASSFLWSTDTQYF.

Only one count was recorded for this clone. The CDR3 sequence is CASSLEFSGRRSGYTF. The CDR3 nucleotides read TGTGCCAGCAGCTTAGAGTTTTCGGGGAGAAGAAGTGGCTACACCTTC. The J gene is TRBJ1-2, the V gene TRBV7-9, with unresolved D. From germline, CDR1 is SEHNR and CDR2 FQNEAQ (reference sequence). CDR3 size: 16 residues. V lost 1 base and J 7 bases, leaving 19 bases between the germline ends.

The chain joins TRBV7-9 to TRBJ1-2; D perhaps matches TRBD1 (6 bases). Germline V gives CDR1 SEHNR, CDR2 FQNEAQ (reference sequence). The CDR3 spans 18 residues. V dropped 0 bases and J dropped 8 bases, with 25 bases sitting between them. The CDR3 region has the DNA TGTGCCAGCAGCTTAGCCCCCGGCGCAGGGGTTGCGAGTGGGGGCTACACCTTC. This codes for CASSLAPGAGVASGGYTF.